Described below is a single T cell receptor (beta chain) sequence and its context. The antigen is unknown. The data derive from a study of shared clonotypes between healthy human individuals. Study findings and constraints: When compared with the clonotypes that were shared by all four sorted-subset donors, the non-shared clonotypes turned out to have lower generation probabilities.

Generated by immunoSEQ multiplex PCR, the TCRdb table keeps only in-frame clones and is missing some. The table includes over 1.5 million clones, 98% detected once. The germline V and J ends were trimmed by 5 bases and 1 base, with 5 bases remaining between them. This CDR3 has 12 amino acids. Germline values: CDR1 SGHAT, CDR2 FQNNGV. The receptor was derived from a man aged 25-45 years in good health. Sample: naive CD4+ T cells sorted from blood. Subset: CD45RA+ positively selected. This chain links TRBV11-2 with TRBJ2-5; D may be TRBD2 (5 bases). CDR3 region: CASSGSQETQYF. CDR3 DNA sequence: TGTGCCAGCAGCGGGAGCCAAGAGACCCAGTACTTC.